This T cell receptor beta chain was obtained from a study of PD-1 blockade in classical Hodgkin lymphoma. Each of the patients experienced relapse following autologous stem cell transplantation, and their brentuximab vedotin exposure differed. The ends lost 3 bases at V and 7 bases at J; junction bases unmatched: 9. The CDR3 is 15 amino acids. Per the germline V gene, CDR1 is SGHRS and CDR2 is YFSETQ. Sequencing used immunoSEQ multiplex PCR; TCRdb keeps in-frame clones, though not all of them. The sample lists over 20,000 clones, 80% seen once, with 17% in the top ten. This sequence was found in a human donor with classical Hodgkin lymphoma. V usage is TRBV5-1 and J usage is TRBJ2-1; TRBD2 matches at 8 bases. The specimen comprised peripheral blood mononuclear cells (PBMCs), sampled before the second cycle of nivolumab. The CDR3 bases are TGCGCCAGCAGCTCGCAAGCGGGAGTGAAAAATGAGCAGTTCTTC. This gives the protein CASSSQAGVKNEQFF.